This T cell receptor beta chain was profiled in a study of blood T cell repertoires in COVID-19. Study background: Acute-phase and convalescent COVID-19 samples originated in the United States, Italy and Spain. From T cells, B-cell-depleted T cells, or PBMCs came the material, which was cDNA or gDNA.

Germline V gene sequence: CDR1 LGHNT, CDR2 FRNRAP. V lost 5 bases to trimming and J lost 5 bases, with 13 bases between them. The CDR3 spans 13 residues. Original processing notes: How many nucleated cells were present was estimated from reference gene primer amplification. Libraries were prepared by immunoSEQ multiplex PCR; TCRdb keeps only in-frame clonotypes and omits some of them. The V and J calls and clone size were taken over from that table, and D and trimming were inferred from the DNA. The sample holds some 210,000 clones, approximately 84% seen once. This clonotype originated in a woman between 45 and 60 years old with active or convalescent COVID-19. The chain combines TRBV12-5 with TRBJ2-7, with D tentatively TRBD1 (6 bases). Sequenced sample: peripheral blood. The CDR3 DNA follows: TGTGCTAGTGGTCTAACAGGGCCGGACGAGCAGTACTTC. Translated: CASGLTGPDEQYF.